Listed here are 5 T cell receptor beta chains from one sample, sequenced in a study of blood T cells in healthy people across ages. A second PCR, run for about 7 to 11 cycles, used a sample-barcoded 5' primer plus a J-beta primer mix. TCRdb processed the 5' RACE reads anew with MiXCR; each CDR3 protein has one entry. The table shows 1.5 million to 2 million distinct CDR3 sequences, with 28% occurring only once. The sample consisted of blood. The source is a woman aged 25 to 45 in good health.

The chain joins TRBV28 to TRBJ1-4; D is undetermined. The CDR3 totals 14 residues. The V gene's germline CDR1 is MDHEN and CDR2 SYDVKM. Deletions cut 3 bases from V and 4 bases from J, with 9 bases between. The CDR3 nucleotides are TGTGCCAGCAGTTTTATCGCTATTAATGAAAAACTGTTTTTT. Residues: CASSFIAINEKLFF.

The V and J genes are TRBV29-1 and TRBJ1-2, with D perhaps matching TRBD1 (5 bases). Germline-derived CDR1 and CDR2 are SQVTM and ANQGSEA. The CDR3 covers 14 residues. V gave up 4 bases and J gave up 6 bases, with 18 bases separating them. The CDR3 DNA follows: TGCAGCGTTGGGTTCCAGTCAGGGACCGATGGCTACACCTTC. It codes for CSVGFQSGTDGYTF.

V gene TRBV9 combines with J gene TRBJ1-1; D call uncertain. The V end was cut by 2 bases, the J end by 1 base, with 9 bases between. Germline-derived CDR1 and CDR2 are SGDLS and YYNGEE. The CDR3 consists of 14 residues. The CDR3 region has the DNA TGTGCCAGCAGCGTCTACCAGGAGAACACTGAAGCTTTCTTT. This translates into CASSVYQENTEAFF.

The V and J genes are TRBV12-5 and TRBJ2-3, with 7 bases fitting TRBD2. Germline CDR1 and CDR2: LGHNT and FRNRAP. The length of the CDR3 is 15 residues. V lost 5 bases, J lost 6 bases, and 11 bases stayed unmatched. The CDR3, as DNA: TGTGCTAGTGGTGGGAGGGCCTCTACCTCCGATACGCAGTATTTT. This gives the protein CASGGRASTSDTQYF.

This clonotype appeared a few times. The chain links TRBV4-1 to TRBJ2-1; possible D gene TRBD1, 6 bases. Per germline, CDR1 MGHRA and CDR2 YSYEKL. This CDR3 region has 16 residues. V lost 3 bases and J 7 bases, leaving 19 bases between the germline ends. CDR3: CASSHPARDKKNEQFF. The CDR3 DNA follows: TGCGCCAGCAGCCATCCCGCTCGGGACAAGAAAAATGAGCAGTTCTTC.